The clone carrying this T cell receptor (beta chain) has at least ten counts. The antigen is unknown. V dropped 3 bases and J dropped 10 bases, with 2 bases sitting between them. Germline V gene data show CDR1 as SQVTM and CDR2 as ANQGSEA. CDR3 length: 8 amino acids. Quantitative 5'-RACE with molecular barcodes generated TCR beta libraries. Each CDR3 protein is one row after TCRdb ran MiXCR on the 5' RACE reads. The data show roughly 250,000 distinct CDR3 sequences, about 10% seen once. The sample is drawn from a study of CD8 T cells in ankylosing spondylitis. Overall study results and limits: For ankylosing spondylitis blood, a TCR beta motif of about eight highly homologous variants appeared characteristic.

The chain has TRBV29-1 and TRBJ2-3, with unresolved D. This clonotype originated in a male donor with ankylosing spondylitis or in good health (not recorded which). Sequenced material: blood, either unsorted or a sorted T cell fraction (not recorded which). As DNA, the CDR3 is TGCAGCGTTGAGGCGCAGTATTTT. Protein: CSVEAQYF.